Reported below is one TCR beta chain. Its antigen remains unidentified. Within one base of it there is no much larger clone, and no base qualities were kept. Preparation of the library involved the immunoSEQ multiplex PCR assay. The original methods were these. To diagnose cytomegalovirus status from the catalog of TCR beta chain sequences, a statistical classification framework was built. What TCRdb holds here is the immuneACCESS table cut down to in-frame rearrangements. Part of the clones is not present; checked against another copy, under half of the missing clones reflect an unresolved V gene, and the others are unexplained. That table furnishes V, J and clone size, whereas the DNA furnished D and trimming. A total of about 300,000 clones appear in this sample, 88% of them only once. 0.92% of the sample comes from the top ten. These data come from a study of cytomegalovirus exposure and HLA in healthy donors (dated by TCRdb to 2016 to 2017). With regard to the full study: A later analysis indicated that the roughly 130 validation repertoires were generated on the platform also employed for the approximately 690 repertoires of the first cohort. The study aimed to test whether signatures of past pathogen exposure could be identified by cataloging public T cell receptors. To predict cytomegalovirus infection status, the study brought together high-throughput TCR immunosequencing, statistical association of individual TCRs with disease status, and machine learning. A separate validation cohort of 100 to 150 different subjects was used in addition to the approximately 700-subject first cohort.

Its CDR3 holds 16 amino acids, cysteine through phenylalanine. Here the CDR3 DNA is all that survives: 48 bases in frame from base 1. Sequences SGHNT (CDR1) and YYREEE (CDR2) are obtained from the germline V gene (reference sequence). Trimming accounts for 3 bases at V and 3 bases at J, while the number of junction bases matched to no gene is 10. Separate from the approximately 700-subject first cohort, the validation cohort of over 90 subjects was the group to which the donors belonged. What the work shows at the level of the full study, not this receptor alone: It was suggested by the authors that the approach could potentially be generalized to other disease states and immunological phenotypes. The study gave a list of over 150 TCR beta chains associated with cytomegalovirus. Most TCR sequences were seen in very few donors, while some public TCRs were found in many individuals. A few of the identified cytomegalovirus-associated TCR beta chains were confirmed in vitro to be specific for cytomegalovirus antigens. A later analysis found that TCRs clustered in the first cohort also tended to co-occur in the roughly 110 validation repertoires, with approximately 94% of cluster scores above 0. In both the original and validation cohorts, the classifier was reported to diagnose cytomegalovirus status with high specificity and sensitivity. A later analysis lacked HLA typing for the validation cohort, so it scored co-occurrence in that cohort across all 130 or so repertoires.

Recombination joined TRBV5-4 with TRBJ2-7, with 9 middle bases fitting TRBD1. This TCR was sampled from a woman between 18 and 29 years old in good health and CMV-seronegative. Sample: PBMCs. In nucleotide form, the sequence is TGTGCCAGCAGCTCGATACGTGGACAGGGGCTCTACGAGCAGTACTTC. This gives the protein CASSSIRGQGLYEQYF.